Listed here are 12 T cell receptor beta chains from one sample, sequenced in a study of blood T cell repertoires in COVID-19. Data came from immunoSEQ multiplex PCR; TCRdb stores just in-frame clones and leaves some out. The table records about 140,000 clones, approximately 81% of them present only once. The sample taken for sequencing was PBMCs or T cells enriched from blood (not recorded which). The receptors shown here come from a man aged 35 to 55 with acute COVID-19.

V gene TRBV9 combines with J gene TRBJ1-3; weak D call: TRBD1 (5 bases). CDR1 is SGDLS, CDR2 YYNGEE, per germline. Trimming removed 6 bases at V and 7 bases at J, with 14 bases between. The CDR3 extends over 13 amino acids. CDR3 in DNA: TGTGCCAGCACCGGCAGGGCCGATAACACCATATATTTT. It encodes CASTGRADNTIYF.

The gene calls are TRBV7-9 and TRBJ1-1; no clear D. This CDR3 has 11 residues. The germline CDR1 and CDR2 sequences are SEHNR and FQNEAQ (reference sequence). V was clipped by 5 bases and J by 2 bases, with 3 bases between them. The CDR3 nucleotides read TGTGCCAGCAGCCAAAACACTGAAGCTTTCTTT. Encoded protein: CASSQNTEAFF.

This chain uses TRBV4-3 with TRBJ1-1, with D possibly TRBD1 on 5 matching bases. The CDR3 spans 15 residues. Germline V gives CDR1 LGHNA, CDR2 YSLEER. Deletions cut 4 bases from V and 3 bases from J, with 15 bases between. CDR3 nucleotide sequence: TGCGCCAGCAGCCTCTCCCGGCGGGGGGACACTGAAGCTTTCTTT. Translated: CASSLSRRGDTEAFF.

J is TRBJ1-3 and V is TRBV7-8; weak D call: TRBD1 (5 bases). This CDR3 contains 18 residues. Trimming stripped 0 bases from V and 1 base from J, with 16 bases between. The germline V gene has CDR1 SGHVS and CDR2 FQNEAQ. The CDR3 region has the DNA TGTGCCAGCAGCTTAGCTTTCCCCGGGGGGATTTCTGGAAACACCATATATTTT. This codes for CASSLAFPGGISGNTIYF.

CDR3 nucleotide sequence: TGTGCCAGCAGTTTGACGGGTACCTCCTATAATTCACCCCTCCACTTT. Translating it yields CASSLTGTSYNSPLHF. V gene TRBV28 combines with J gene TRBJ1-6; no definite D call. Germline V gene sequence: CDR1 MDHEN, CDR2 SYDVKM. The CDR3 runs to 16 residues. V lost 3 bases to trimming and J lost 0 bases, with 9 bases between them.

The J gene is TRBJ1-3, the V gene TRBV28; 7 nucleotides match TRBD1. J gave up 4 bases and V 5 bases, and 11 bases lay outside the gene matches. This CDR3 is 16 amino acids long. Germline V gene data show CDR1 as MDHEN and CDR2 as SYDVKM. The CDR3 DNA reads as TGTGCCAGCAGTAACACAGGGGTCGGGTCCGGAAACACCATATATTTT. Its protein product is CASSNTGVGSGNTIYF.

DNA for the CDR3: TGTGCCAGTAGTACCGGGGACAGGGGAGGCACCGGGGAGCTGTTTTTT. As protein: CASSTGDRGGTGELFF. J is TRBJ2-2 and V is TRBV19; 10 bases align to TRBD1. Germline CDR1 LNHDA, CDR2 SQIVND (reference sequence). V lost 4 bases and J lost 4; bases outside the gene matches: 6. The CDR3 has 16 residues.

The chain couples TRBV6-5 to TRBJ1-3, with 10 nucleotides matching TRBD1. Germline CDR1 and CDR2: MNHEY and SVGAGI. This CDR3 has 15 amino acids. The V gene end was trimmed by 6 bases and the J gene end by 8 bases; junction bases not matched to a gene: 10. DNA for the CDR3: TGTGCCAGCAGGTCGACAGGGGGCCGTGAGGACACCATATATTTT. It encodes CASRSTGGREDTIYF.

J is TRBJ2-7 and V is TRBV10-3; a possible D gene is TRBD1 (8 bases). Trimming removed 8 bases at V and 4 bases at J, with 24 bases between. Germline CDR1 ENHRY, CDR2 SYGVKD. CDR3 size: 16 residues. The CDR3 protein is CAIGGGSRTGNYEQYF. As DNA, the CDR3 is TGTGCCATCGGGGGGGGGTCCCGGACAGGGAATTACGAGCAGTACTTC.

The chain carries TRBV5-1 and TRBJ2-2, with 8 bases lining up with TRBD1. In germline, CDR1 is SGHRS, CDR2 YFSETQ. The CDR3 has 15 residues. Trimming cost V 4 bases and J 3 bases; bases outside gene matches: 5. DNA of the CDR3: TGCGCCAGCAGCCGGACAGGGATGGACACCGGGGAGCTGTTTTTT. This sequence encodes CASSRTGMDTGELFF.

V gene TRBV28 combines with J gene TRBJ2-1; 12 positions agree with TRBD2. The germline gives CDR1 MDHEN, CDR2 SYDVKM. Trimming took 5 bases from V and 8 from J; bases not matched to a gene: 13. The CDR3 runs to 17 residues. CDR3 residues: CASSAPRSSGREDEQFF. The CDR3 DNA reads as TGTGCCAGCAGTGCCCCTAGATCTAGCGGGAGGGAGGATGAGCAGTTCTTC.

The chain carries TRBV15 and TRBJ2-7; 7 nucleotides align to TRBD2. The trim removed 1 base at V and 5 bases at J, leaving 5 bases unmatched. The CDR3 covers 14 residues. Germline CDR1 reads LNHNV; CDR2 reads YYDKDF (reference sequence). The CDR3 DNA reads as TGTGCCACCAGCAGAGGACTAGCTGATAACGAGCAGTACTTC. Its translation: CATSRGLADNEQYF.